This T cell receptor (beta chain) came from a study of blood T cell repertoires in COVID-19. Study background: Samples of COVID-19 (acute and convalescent) were obtained from the United States, Italy and Spain. From T cells, B-cell-depleted T cells, or PBMCs came the material, which was cDNA or gDNA.

Trimming removed 0 bases at V and 2 bases at J, with 6 bases between. This CDR3 contains 13 residues. Per germline, CDR1 SGDLS and CDR2 YYNGEE. Original methodology: Nucleated cell number was recorded as an estimate derived from reference gene primer amplification. Assay: immunoSEQ multiplex PCR; the TCRdb copy retains only in-frame clones and omits some. V and J calls and clone size are as listed in that table; D and trimming were resolved from the DNA. Seen here are about 280,000 clones, about 89% observed once, and the top ten hold over 8%. The chain is built from TRBV9 and TRBJ2-7; a possible D gene is TRBD1 (5 bases). Specimen: peripheral blood. This clonotype was obtained from a man aged 40-49 years with active or convalescent COVID-19. CDR3 protein: CASSVAGTYEQYF. The DNA of the CDR3 is TGTGCCAGCAGCGTAGCAGGGACCTACGAGCAGTACTTC.